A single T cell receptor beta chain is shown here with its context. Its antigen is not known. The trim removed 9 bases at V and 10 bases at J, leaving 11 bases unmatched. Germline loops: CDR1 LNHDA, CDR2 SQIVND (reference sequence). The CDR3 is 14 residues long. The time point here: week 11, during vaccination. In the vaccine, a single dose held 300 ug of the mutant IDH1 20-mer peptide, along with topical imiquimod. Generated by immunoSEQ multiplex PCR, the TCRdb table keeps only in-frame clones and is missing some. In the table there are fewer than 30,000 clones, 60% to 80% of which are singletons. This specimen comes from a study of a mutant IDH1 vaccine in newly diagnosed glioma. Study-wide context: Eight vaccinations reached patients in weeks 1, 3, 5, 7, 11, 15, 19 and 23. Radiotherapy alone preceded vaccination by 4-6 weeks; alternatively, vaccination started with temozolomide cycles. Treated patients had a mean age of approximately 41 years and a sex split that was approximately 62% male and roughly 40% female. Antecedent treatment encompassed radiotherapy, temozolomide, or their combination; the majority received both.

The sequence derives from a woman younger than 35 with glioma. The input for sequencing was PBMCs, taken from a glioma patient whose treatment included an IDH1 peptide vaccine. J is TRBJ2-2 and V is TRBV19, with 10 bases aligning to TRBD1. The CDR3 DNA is TGTGCCAGCGCCGGGACAGGGGAAGTCGAGGAGCTGTTTTTT. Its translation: CASAGTGEVEELFF.